Here is one T cell receptor beta chain with its context. Its antigen has not been determined. Base qualities were left out, and no much larger clone turns up one base away. These data belong to a study of a mutant IDH1 vaccine in newly diagnosed glioma (dated by TCRdb to 2020 to 2022). Regarding the research as a whole: Across visits V03 through V10, patients got a total of eight vaccinations, given in weeks 1, 3, 5, 7, 11, 15, 19 and 23. Vaccination began 4-6 weeks after radiotherapy alone, or alongside temozolomide cycles in the chemotherapy-containing groups. Of the roughly 30 treated patients, approximately 62% were male and approximately 38% were female, and the mean age was roughly 38 years. Peripheral blood was drawn at six visits: V03 (baseline), V05, V07, V10, V12 and V13. Prior to enrollment, standard therapy consisting of radiotherapy alone, temozolomide alone, or radiochemotherapy with temozolomide had been administered to patients, with the combination being received by most patients. Longitudinal TCRB deep sequencing was done for 25 to 30 treated patients, wherever samples were available for exploratory analyses. Findings and caveats that apply to the study as a whole: It was noted by the authors that analyses of patient blood samples could not be reproduced owing to sample limitations. Selection of PBMC samples for TCRB deep sequencing was based on availability. Pseudoprogression appeared unrelated to alterations in the top peripheral T cell clonotypes detected by TCRB sequencing. Across multiple MHC alleles, vaccine-induced immune responses were seen in about 93% of patients.

The label giving this sample's time point can be read as: week 5, during vaccination. Each vaccine dose, consisting of 300 ug of a 20-mer mutant IDH1 peptide in Montanide, was administered subcutaneously with topical imiquimod. All donors had newly diagnosed IDH1-mutant astrocytomas of WHO grade 3 or 4 that showed loss of nuclear ATRX. The samples were drawn from NOA16, a multicentre, single-arm, open-label phase I trial in Germany that tested a mutant IDH1 peptide vaccine in humans for the first time. Genomic DNA for TCRB sequencing was extracted from EDTA blood using the DNeasy Blood and Tissue Kit. Library generation was performed with the immunoSEQ multiplex PCR assay. Rearranged TCR beta chain sequences were amplified using the hsTCRB Kit according to the manufacturer's protocol. TCRB libraries were sequenced on an Illumina MiSeq. As for the authors' bioinformatics: The kit vendor's proprietary platform handled demultiplexing, trimming and gene mapping. Sourced from immuneACCESS, this table was stored by TCRdb with only in-frame sequences that have V and J called. A share of the clones is absent; for the studies checked, an unresolved V gene accounts for under half, and the remainder has no known explanation. V and J calls plus clone size are reproduced from that table; the DNA served to infer D and trimming. Within this sample are tens of thousands of clones, with 80% to 90% of them counted one time only. 20% to 25% of the sample comes from the top ten.

Relative to germline, V is missing 0 bases and J is missing 5 bases, with 15 bases of the junction outside any gene match. Inclusive of the bounding cysteine and phenylalanine, the CDR3 is 19 residues long. This entry keeps only the CDR3 DNA: 57 bases, framed from base 1. The source was PBMCs, collected from a glioma patient whose treatment included an IDH1 peptide vaccine. The rearrangement combines TRBV6-7 with TRBJ2-7; TRBD1 fits 11 bases in the junction. TRBV6-7 has ORF status, its function being uncertain. The receptor comes from a man aged 18 to 35 with glioma. CDR3 region: CASSYSRTGGDGLRDEQYF. The sequenced DNA: TGTGCCAGCAGTTACTCCCGGACAGGGGGCGATGGGTTAAGGGACGAGCAGTACTTC.